The T cell receptor beta chain described here comes from a study of T-cell memory formation after mild COVID-19. The wider study: TCR clusters were mostly confined to one donor each. Study-level points and caveats: In second-wave clones peaking day 37, SARS-CoV-2 specificity remained unconfirmed. Mainly CM and EM harbored the contracting CD4+ clones; mainly EMRA harbored the CD8+ ones.

TCRdb re-called the 5' RACE reads through MiXCR, storing one row per CDR3 protein. Of nearly 200,000 distinct CDR3 sequences listed, about a sixth are singletons. This clonotype was observed a single time. Antigen specificity is unknown. The germline V and J ends were trimmed by 3 bases and 4 bases, with 28 bases remaining between them. The CDR3 has 20 residues. In germline, CDR1 is MGHRA, CDR2 YSYEKL. What was sequenced was PBMCs or a T cell subset sorted from them (not recorded which). This clonotype was obtained from an adult woman who had mild COVID-19 (a few samples of this study predate the infection). Cell type and time point are not known. The chain combines TRBV4-1 with TRBJ1-3, with D unclear. In DNA form, the CDR3 reads TGCGCCAGCAGCCATTCCCGCCTGTCGATAAAGAGGACTCACGGAAACACCATATATTTT. It is translated as CASSHSRLSIKRTHGNTIYF.